The next 16 T cell receptor beta chains were all read from a single sample in a study of blood T cell repertoires in COVID-19. Only in-frame clones appear in the TCRdb table, and some are missing; sequencing was by immunoSEQ multiplex PCR. The sample holds roughly 260,000 clones, roughly nine tenths seen once. Source material: PBMCs or T cells enriched from blood (not recorded which). Source of these receptors: a woman in her thirties with acute COVID-19.

This clone was seen ten or more times. The chain has TRBV18 and TRBJ2-1; 8 positions match TRBD1. The CDR3 covers 13 residues. V shed 3 bases and J 8 bases; nucleotides not matched to a gene: 3. Germline V gene sequence: CDR1 KGHSH, CDR2 LQKENI. The CDR3, as DNA: TGTGCCAGCTCACCTCCCAGGGGGCATGAGCAGTTCTTC. Translating it yields CASSPPRGHEQFF.

V usage is TRBV3-1 (or the pseudogene TRBV3-2) and J usage is TRBJ1-1; D is unresolved. Trimming stripped 4 bases from V and 1 base from J, with 10 bases between. This CDR3 has 14 amino acids. The V gene's germline CDR1 is LGHDT and CDR2 YNNKEL (reference sequence). The CDR3 coding sequence is TGTGCCAGCAGCCTTACCTACCAGAACACTGAAGCTTTCTTT. Protein sequence: CASSLTYQNTEAFF.

The genes are TRBV7-9 and TRBJ2-3, with a tentative D call TRBD2 (6 bases). CDR1 and CDR2 from the germline V gene are SEHNR and FQNEAQ (reference sequence). Trimming took off 4 bases at V and 2 bases at J, with 16 bases between the two ends. This CDR3 comprises 16 residues. CDR3 amino acids: CASSSRGGEFTDTQYF. CDR3 in DNA: TGTGCCAGCAGCTCCCGGGGCGGGGAATTCACAGATACGCAGTATTTT.

This clone was observed once. The rearrangement links TRBV7-9 to TRBJ1-4; the D is unclear. In germline, CDR1 is SEHNR, CDR2 FQNEAQ (reference sequence). The CDR3 runs 12 residues. Deletions cut 5 bases from V and 6 bases from J, with 7 bases between. The CDR3 nucleotides are TGTGCCAGCAGCCCGGACTATGAAAAACTGTTTTTT. It is translated as CASSPDYEKLFF.

The chain employs TRBV6-2 or TRBV6-3 and TRBJ2-5, with D possibly being TRBD2 (5 bases). Germline values: CDR1 MNHEY, CDR2 SVGEGT. V dropped 3 bases and J dropped 2 bases, with 16 bases sitting between them. This CDR3 comprises 16 residues. The CDR3 coding sequence is TGTGCCAGCAGTTATCCATCCCGGGATCCTCAAGAGACCCAGTACTTC. Translated, it gives CASSYPSRDPQETQYF.

The rearrangement links TRBV4-1 to TRBJ1-2; D is undetermined. V lost 0 bases and J 8 bases, leaving 16 bases between the germline ends. CDR3 length: 15 amino acids. The germline V gene encodes CDR1 MGHRA and CDR2 YSYEKL. The CDR3 nucleotides are TGCGCCAGCAGCCAAGATTTCGGGTCGGGAGGCGGCTACACCTTC. Translating it yields CASSQDFGSGGGYTF.

This clone was seen a handful of times. V usage is TRBV7-9 and J usage is TRBJ1-1, with D unclear. The CDR3 totals 13 residues. Germline loops: CDR1 SEHNR, CDR2 FQNEAQ (reference sequence). Trimming removed 5 bases at V and 1 base at J, with 8 bases between. This CDR3 is CASSARQNTEAFF. Here the CDR3 DNA reads TGTGCCAGCAGCGCGAGACAGAACACTGAAGCTTTCTTT.

This clone was observed a single time. This sequence joins TRBV4-2 and TRBJ2-5; 10 bases line up with TRBD2. The junction had 10 bases not matched to a gene; V was cut back by 1 base and J by 5 bases. The CDR3 has 17 amino acids. Germline V gene sequence: CDR1 LGHNA, CDR2 YNFKEQ. In nucleotides, the CDR3 is TGTGCCAGCAGCCAAGCGGCGGCCAGCGGGGGGGCGGAGACCCAGTACTTC. Its translation is CASSQAAASGGAETQYF.

V gene TRBV9 combines with J gene TRBJ2-1; 10 bases map to TRBD2. The CDR3 contains 15 residues. Germline V gene sequence: CDR1 SGDLS, CDR2 YYNGEE. The V gene end was trimmed by 4 bases and the J gene end by 7 bases; junction bases not matched to a gene: 8. The CDR3 coding sequence is TGTGCCAGCAGCCCCCGCAGCGGGAGGGAGAATGAGCAGTTCTTC. It is translated as CASSPRSGRENEQFF.

J is TRBJ1-1 and V is TRBV5-1; D gene uncertain. The CDR3 has 13 amino acids. Germline V gene lookup returns CDR1 SGHRS and CDR2 YFSETQ. The V and J ends lost 4 bases and 5 bases respectively, with 12 bases between them. The CDR3: CASSPNSGTEAFF. CDR3 DNA sequence: TGCGCCAGCAGCCCCAACAGTGGAACTGAAGCTTTCTTT.

This chain connects TRBV5-5 to TRBJ2-1, with a tentative D call TRBD1 (5 bases). This CDR3 comprises 15 residues. The V end lost 4 bases, the J end lost 2 bases, and 13 bases lay between the germline ends. CDR1 SGHKS and CDR2 YYEKEE come from the germline V gene (reference sequence). The CDR3 sequence: CASSARDSTYNEQFF. The CDR3 nucleotides read TGTGCCAGCAGCGCCCGCGACAGTACCTACAATGAGCAGTTCTTC.

V is TRBV2 and J is TRBJ1-2, with D possibly being TRBD1 (6 bases). CDR3 length: 14 amino acids. The V and J ends lost 7 bases and 7 bases respectively, with 19 bases between them. Germline V gene data show CDR1 as SNHLY and CDR2 as FYNNEI. The CDR3 loop is CASIRHRAVGGYTF. DNA for the CDR3: TGTGCCAGCATCCGACACAGGGCCGTCGGTGGCTACACCTTC.

The chain joins TRBV7-3 to TRBJ2-1, with D possibly being TRBD2 (5 bases). The CDR3 is 14 amino acids. Per germline, CDR1 SGHTA and CDR2 FQGTGA. Deletions cut 1 base from V and 5 bases from J, with 9 bases between. CDR3 DNA: TGTGCCAGCAGCTTAAGTCGGGGAAACAATGAGCAGTTCTTC. It is translated as CASSLSRGNNEQFF.

This chain links TRBV9 with TRBJ2-2; D might be TRBD1 (6 bases). V dropped 3 bases and J dropped 1 base, with 10 bases sitting between them. Per germline, CDR1 SGDLS and CDR2 YYNGEE. This CDR3 comprises 15 residues. CDR3 residues: CASSEGQLNTGELFF. The CDR3 DNA follows: TGTGCCAGCAGCGAAGGACAGCTGAACACCGGGGAGCTGTTTTTT.

This clone showed up just a few times. This chain connects TRBV27 to TRBJ2-5; 12 nucleotides line up with TRBD2. This CDR3 has 18 residues. V lost 0 bases, J lost 0 bases, and 5 bases stayed unmatched. CDR1 is MNHEY and CDR2 is SMNVEV in the germline V gene (reference sequence). CDR3 DNA: TGTGCCAGCAGTTTATCGACTAGCGGGAGACGGTACCAAGAGACCCAGTACTTC. The encoded protein is CASSLSTSGRRYQETQYF.

The chain combines TRBV5-4 with TRBJ1-2; 12 bases map to TRBD1. The CDR3 is made up of 15 amino acids. The ends lost 4 bases at V and 7 bases at J; junction bases unmatched: 8. Germline values: CDR1 SGHNT, CDR2 YYREEE (reference sequence). The CDR3 coding sequence is TGTGCCAGCAGCCCAACGGGACAGGGGGCTGGTGGCTACACCTTC. Its protein is CASSPTGQGAGGYTF.